The 29 T cell receptor beta chains listed next were all sequenced from one sample in a study of cytomegalovirus exposure and HLA in healthy donors. In the PCR, 60 Vbeta and 13 Jbeta primers were used. TCRdb keeps only in-frame clones here, not all; method: immunoSEQ multiplex PCR. The data hold over 150,000 clones, with 84% observed a single time. Sample: PBMCs. The receptors shown here come from a girl between 10 and 17 years old in good health and CMV-seropositive.

The J gene is TRBJ2-7, the V gene TRBV5-1, with a tentative D call TRBD1 (6 bases). The CDR3 totals 15 residues. Germline loops: CDR1 SGHRS, CDR2 YFSETQ. Deletions cut 4 bases from V and 9 bases from J, with 23 bases between. The CDR3 sequence is CASSLTEAGVYWQYF. CDR3 bases: TGCGCCAGCAGCCTAACCGAGGCAGGGGTTTATTGGCAGTACTTC.

V and J are TRBV18 and TRBJ1-1; a possible D gene is TRBD1 (5 bases). V lost 1 base and J lost 5, with 14 bases in between. This CDR3 has 15 amino acids. Germline CDR1 and CDR2: KGHSH and LQKENI. CDR3 in amino acids: CASSPLLTDSTEAFF. Here the CDR3 DNA reads TGTGCCAGCTCACCACTTTTGACAGATAGTACTGAAGCTTTCTTT.

The rearrangement joins TRBV18 to TRBJ1-2; D remains unclear. The CDR3 totals 15 residues. V was clipped by 2 bases and J by 1 base, with 11 bases between them. The germline gives CDR1 KGHSH, CDR2 LQKENI. CDR3 protein: CASSPYSSDNYGYTF. CDR3 DNA sequence: TGTGCCAGCTCACCATACTCCAGCGATAACTATGGCTACACCTTC.

The chain combines TRBV5-6 with TRBJ2-5; tentatively, D is TRBD1 (6 bases). V lost 4 bases to trimming and J lost 11 bases, with 27 bases between them. Germline V gene data show CDR1 as SGHDT and CDR2 as YYEEEE. The CDR3 runs to 16 residues. CDR3 protein: CASSVPGWTAKGEQYF. The CDR3 nucleotides are TGTGCCAGCAGCGTTCCTGGGTGGACCGCGAAGGGGGAGCAGTACTTC.

The V gene is TRBV5-4, the J gene TRBJ2-5, with 11 bases that match TRBD2. Germline CDR1 SGHNT, CDR2 YYREEE (reference sequence). Trimming cost V 4 bases and J 7 bases; bases outside gene matches: 6. CDR3 length equals 14 residues. The CDR3: CASSEGLAEGTQYF. CDR3 DNA sequence: TGTGCCAGCAGCGAGGGACTAGCGGAGGGGACCCAGTACTTC.

The rearrangement uses TRBV10-3 and TRBJ2-2; D might be TRBD1 (5 bases). The V end lost 2 bases, the J end lost 2 bases, and 9 bases lay between the germline ends. The germline V gene has CDR1 ENHRY and CDR2 SYGVKD. The CDR3 loop spans 15 amino acids. CDR3 in amino acids: CAISERQSNTGELFF. DNA for the CDR3: TGTGCCATCAGTGAGCGACAGAGTAACACCGGGGAGCTGTTTTTT.

As for this clone: Different DNA sequences within this sample yield the same CDR3. The chain is built from TRBV18 and TRBJ2-5, with 8 bases identical to TRBD1. The junction had 2 bases not matched to a gene; V was cut back by 4 bases and J by 1 base. Germline V CDR1 and CDR2: KGHSH, LQKENI. This CDR3 region has 14 residues. CDR3 in amino acids: CASSLGQGQETQYF. The CDR3 nucleotides are TGTGCCAGCTCACTCGGACAGGGCCAAGAGACCCAGTACTTC. Full variable domain (outside the CDR3, taken from reference TRBV18 and TRBJ2-5): NAGVMQNPRHLVRRRGQEARLRCSPMKGHSHVYWYRQLPEEGLKFMVYLQKENIIDESGMPKERFSAEFPKEGPSILRIQQVVRGDSAAYFCASSLGQGQETQYFGPGTRLLVL.

CDR3 loop: CASSAARRSGELFF. The CDR3 DNA is TGTGCCAGCAGCGCGGCCCGTCGGAGCGGGGAGCTGTTTTTT. The chain uses TRBV7-3 and TRBJ2-2, with D unresolved. CDR3 length: 14 amino acids. The germline V and J ends were trimmed by 5 bases and 7 bases, with 14 bases remaining between them. CDR1 and CDR2 from the germline V gene are SGHTA and FQGTGA.

The chain joins TRBV4-1 to TRBJ2-1; 7 nucleotides align to TRBD1. This CDR3 has 19 amino acids. V gave up 1 base and J gave up 0 bases; unmatched junction bases: 12. Looked up from germline, CDR1 is MGHRA and CDR2 is YSYEKL. The DNA of the CDR3 is TGCGCCAGCAGCCAAGTCTGGGGGAAAGACAGGGTCTCCTACAATGAGCAGTTCTTC. It specifies CASSQVWGKDRVSYNEQFF.

The chain couples TRBV15 to TRBJ2-1; D perhaps matches TRBD1 (6 bases). The V and J ends lost 5 bases and 4 bases respectively, with 15 bases between them. Looked up from germline, CDR1 is LNHNV and CDR2 is YYDKDF (reference sequence). This CDR3 contains 15 residues. CDR3 nucleotide sequence: TGTGCCACCAGCGAATCTCCGGGACAATACAATGAGCAGTTCTTC. Translated: CATSESPGQYNEQFF.

The chain combines TRBV18 with TRBJ1-4; a weak D match, TRBD1 (5 bases). Trimming left V 3 bases short and J 3 bases short, with 14 bases between. This CDR3 is built from 16 residues. Germline V gene sequence: CDR1 KGHSH, CDR2 LQKENI. The CDR3 region has the DNA TGTGCCAGCTCACCCTCCTTGGGGGGGGCTAATGAAAAACTGTTTTTT. It encodes CASSPSLGGANEKLFF.

The chain joins TRBV4-1 to TRBJ2-5; 7 bases are shared with TRBD2. CDR1 is MGHRA and CDR2 is YSYEKL in the germline V gene. The CDR3 is 15 residues long. V lost 1 base and J lost 4; bases outside the gene matches: 6. CDR3 protein: CASSQAPGGGETQYF. The CDR3 DNA reads TGCGCCAGCAGCCAAGCACCGGGGGGAGGAGAGACCCAGTACTTC.

This chain joins TRBV6-1 and TRBJ1-2; no definite D call. The CDR3 sequence is 15 residues long. Trimming cost V 3 bases and J 3 bases, with 14 bases left between them. CDR1 is MNHNS, CDR2 SASEGT, per germline. Written as DNA, the CDR3 is TGTGCCAGCAGTGATGACCAGACGGGATACTATGGCTACACCTTC. As protein: CASSDDQTGYYGYTF.

This clone was picked up one time. This sequence joins TRBV6-1 and TRBJ1-5; D might be TRBD1 (5 bases). Germline-derived CDR1 and CDR2 are MNHNS and SASEGT. V was pared by 3 bases and J by 5 bases, with 14 bases between. The CDR3 has 15 residues. The CDR3 region has the DNA TGTGCCAGCAGTGAGGTGGGGCTCCCCCATCAGCCCCAGCATTTT. Translating it yields CASSEVGLPHQPQHF.

In its sample, this clone was seen a few times. The chain is built from TRBV2 and TRBJ1-2; 7 bases fit TRBD1. CDR1 and CDR2 from the germline V gene are SNHLY and FYNNEI. Trimming cost V 0 bases and J 4 bases; bases outside gene matches: 5. The CDR3 has 15 residues. In DNA form, the CDR3 reads TGTGCCAGCAGTGAAGCCTCGGGACAGCCCTATGGCTACACCTTC. Its translation is CASSEASGQPYGYTF.

Turning to this clone: The sample has other DNA sequences that encode this CDR3 too. The DNA of the CDR3 is TGTGCCAGCAGCTTCTCCTCGGGACAGGGGGACACTGAAGCTTTCTTT. Its translation is CASSFSSGQGDTEAFF. The V gene is TRBV13, the J gene TRBJ1-1; 11 nucleotides line up with TRBD1. The germline gives CDR1 PRHDT, CDR2 FYEKMQ (reference sequence). The CDR3 is 16 residues long. V shed 3 bases, J shed 3 bases, and the junction held 6 bases outside the gene matches.

This clone has a handful of counts. This rearrangement joins TRBV11-3 to TRBJ2-7, with no clear D. The germline V gene has CDR1 SGHNT and CDR2 YENEEA. CDR3 length equals 12 residues. V gave up 0 bases and J gave up 5 bases, with 5 bases separating them. The DNA of the CDR3 is TGTGCCAGCAGCTTAGATGGGCACGAGCAGTACTTC. Amino acids: CASSLDGHEQYF.

V usage is TRBV19 and J usage is TRBJ1-1; TRBD1 agrees at 7 bases. The CDR3 contains 14 residues. The trim removed 4 bases at V and 2 bases at J, leaving 4 bases unmatched. Looked up from germline, CDR1 is LNHDA and CDR2 is SQIVND (reference sequence). CDR3 sequence reads: CASSRDSLNTEAFF. CDR3 sequence (DNA): TGTGCCAGTAGTAGGGACAGCCTTAACACTGAAGCTTTCTTT.

J is TRBJ2-2 and V is TRBV9, with 8 positions matching TRBD1. The V and J ends lost 3 bases and 6 bases, in that order; junction bases with no gene match: 7. Germline values: CDR1 SGDLS, CDR2 YYNGEE. The CDR3 runs 15 residues. CDR3 loop: CASSGGQVVSGELFF. CDR3 nucleotide sequence: TGTGCCAGCAGCGGGGGACAGGTGGTCTCCGGGGAGCTGTTTTTT.

This clone was seen just once. J is TRBJ2-7 and V is TRBV6-6; D may be TRBD1 (5 bases). Trimming pared 5 bases from V and 3 bases from J, leaving 14 bases between. Germline V gives CDR1 MNHNY, CDR2 SVGAGI (reference sequence). The CDR3 consists of 14 residues. The CDR3 reads CASSKGQGNYEQYF. In nucleotides, the CDR3 is TGTGCCAGCAGTAAGGGGCAGGGCAACTACGAGCAGTACTTC.

The CDR3 loop reads CASSILSPRGGTEAFF. CDR3 DNA: TGTGCCAGTAGTATATTGTCGCCCAGAGGGGGAACTGAAGCTTTCTTT. The V and J genes are TRBV19 and TRBJ1-1, with D perhaps TRBD1 (6 bases). The CDR3 loop spans 16 amino acids. Germline CDR1 is LNHDA and CDR2 is SQIVND (reference sequence). Trimming removed 2 bases from V and 5 bases from J, with 18 bases in between.

The CDR3 region has the DNA TGTGCCAGTAGCTTGACTCGGGAGAACGAGCAGTACTTC. Encoded protein: CASSLTRENEQYF. This chain uses TRBV19 with TRBJ2-7, with D perhaps matching TRBD2 (6 bases). The CDR3 sequence is 13 residues long. Germline V gene data show CDR1 as LNHDA and CDR2 as SQIVND (reference sequence). V was cut by 6 bases and J by 5 bases, with 14 bases left in between.

The chain links TRBV27 to TRBJ1-6, with D maybe TRBD1 (6 bases). The CDR3 loop spans 15 amino acids. The ends were cut back, 7 bases at V and 7 bases at J, with 17 bases in the middle. CDR1 and CDR2 from the germline V gene are MNHEY and SMNVEV (reference sequence). The CDR3 region is CASTLGGGRNSPLHF. The CDR3 DNA is TGTGCCAGCACCCTGGGTGGGGGCCGGAATTCACCCCTCCACTTT.

The sample holds one count of this clone. The chain couples TRBV5-6 to TRBJ1-4; D is ambiguous. In germline, CDR1 is SGHDT, CDR2 YYEEEE. The CDR3 has 14 residues. The V end was cut by 0 bases, the J end by 8 bases, with 11 bases between. As DNA, the CDR3 is TGTGCCAGCAGCTTGGCCCAGAGGCAGGAAAAACTGTTTTTT. The encoded protein is CASSLAQRQEKLFF.

This rearrangement joins TRBV20-1 to TRBJ1-1; D is unclear. V was pared by 4 bases and J by 9 bases, with 9 bases between. The CDR3 is 10 amino acids. Germline CDR1 is DFQATT and CDR2 is SNEGSKA (reference sequence). CDR3 sequence (DNA): TGCAGTGCTATACTTACTAAAGCTTTCTTT. Amino acids: CSAILTKAFF.

In regard to this clone: In the same sample, other DNA sequences code for this CDR3. The CDR3 nucleotides read TGTGCCAGCAGCTTAGATGGGACAGGTATTACTGAAGCTTTCTTT. Its translation is CASSLDGTGITEAFF. The V gene is TRBV7-2, the J gene TRBJ1-1; TRBD1 aligns across 8 bases. Trimming cost V 1 base and J 5 bases; bases outside gene matches: 6. The length of the CDR3 is 15 residues. Germline V gene data show CDR1 as SGHTA and CDR2 as FQGNSA.

The rearrangement joins TRBV27 to TRBJ1-5; D might be TRBD1 (6 bases). Germline lookup yields CDR1 MNHEY and CDR2 SMNVEV (reference sequence). Trimming took 3 bases from V and 7 from J, leaving 13 bases between them. The CDR3 covers 14 residues. The CDR3 sequence is CASSFRQGHQPQHF. DNA for the CDR3: TGTGCCAGCAGTTTTCGGCAGGGACACCAGCCCCAGCATTTT.

This chain uses TRBV27 with TRBJ1-1, with a possible D match to TRBD1 (6 bases). CDR3 length: 14 residues. Trimming stripped 5 bases from V and 1 base from J, with 11 bases between. The germline V gene has CDR1 MNHEY and CDR2 SMNVEV (reference sequence). The CDR3 DNA sequence: TGTGCCAGCAGTCCCCGGACAGAGAACACTGAAGCTTTCTTT. Translated, it gives CASSPRTENTEAFF.

The chain employs TRBV27 and TRBJ2-6; D uncertain. Trimming left V 3 bases short and J 0 bases short, with 6 bases between. This CDR3 contains 15 residues. From germline, CDR1 is MNHEY and CDR2 SMNVEV (reference sequence). The CDR3 here is CASSFGDSGANVLTF. CDR3 DNA sequence: TGTGCCAGCAGTTTCGGTGACTCTGGGGCCAACGTCCTGACTTTC.